This entry is about one TCR beta chain. What it binds is not known. Sequenced by immunoSEQ multiplex PCR; TCRdb stores in-frame clones only, minus some. The sample holds 84,000 or so clones, around 80% seen once. The V end was cut by 4 bases, the J end by 5 bases, with 8 bases between. Germline CDR1 is LNHDA and CDR2 is SQIVND (reference sequence). CDR3 length: 12 amino acids. The data were taken from a study of graft-versus-host responses after intestinal transplantation. This clonotype originated in a human donor who received an intestinal transplant. The sequenced sample was unstimulated CD4+ T cells sorted from spleen or lymph node cells, obtained before intestinal transplant. This chain connects TRBV19 to TRBJ2-5, with D possibly being TRBD2 (5 bases). CDR3 sequence: CASSTERETQYF. CDR3 DNA sequence: TGTGCCAGTAGTACGGAGCGGGAGACCCAGTACTTC.